Each of the 22 T cell receptor beta chains below was sequenced from the same sample in a study of molecular identifiers for immune sequencing clone quantification. MiXCR was run by TCRdb on the PCR reads, yielding one entry per CDR3 protein. This sample has roughly 320,000 distinct CDR3 sequences; roughly 24% occur once, and the top ten carry 0.65% to 0.75%. Sequencing was carried out using naive CD8+ T cells from blood, with Jurkat cell RNA spiked in. Specified subset: FACS-sorted CD8+CD4-CCR7+CD45RA+ naive T cells. Receptors originate from a human donor in good health. Some libraries in this study had Jurkat cell RNA spiked in.

This clonotype was seen a handful of times. This chain uses TRBV4-1 with TRBJ2-1; 7 positions agree with TRBD1. CDR1 and CDR2 (germline): MGHRA, YSYEKL. V was pared by 5 bases and J by 7 bases, with 5 bases of the junction left unmatched. This CDR3 is built from 13 residues. CDR3 residues: CASSSNRGNEQFF. For the CDR3, the DNA is TGCGCCAGCAGCTCCAACAGGGGAAATGAGCAGTTCTTC.

This clonotype was seen only a few times. In DNA, the CDR3 is TGTGCCAGCAGCTTAGCGGTAGCGGGAGTTGGCTACGAGCAGTACTTC. Protein sequence: CASSLAVAGVGYEQYF. The chain joins TRBV7-9 to TRBJ2-7, with 9 bases lining up with TRBD2. This CDR3 has 16 amino acids. The germline gives CDR1 SEHNR, CDR2 FQNEAQ (reference sequence). Trimming at V came to 0 bases and at J to 3 bases, leaving 6 bases not matched to a gene.

This clonotype was seen at least ten times. The V call is TRBV4-3, the J call TRBJ2-7; TRBD2 matches at 10 bases. Germline V CDR1 and CDR2: LGHNA, YSLEER. V trimming: 0 bases; J trimming: 6 bases; junction bases outside the gene matches: 5. The CDR3 consists of 15 residues. Written as DNA, the CDR3 is TGCGCCAGCAGCCAAGATCAACTAGCGGGGACCGAGCAGTACTTC. This sequence encodes CASSQDQLAGTEQYF.

The genes are TRBV4-1 and TRBJ2-5; the D gene is possibly TRBD2 (5 bases). Trimming shortened V by 1 base and J by 0 bases, and 9 bases separated the two germline ends. The CDR3 covers 15 residues. Germline V gene data show CDR1 as MGHRA and CDR2 as YSYEKL. CDR3 region: CASSQVQADQETQYF. Here the CDR3 DNA reads TGCGCCAGCAGCCAAGTGCAAGCGGACCAAGAGACCCAGTACTTC.

With respect to this clonotype: One end of the junction does not line up with germline, which may come from a read error. The chain links TRBV29-1 to TRBJ2-3; D not certain. The CDR3 length is 12 residues. Germline V CDR1 and CDR2: SQVTM, ANQGSEA. The CDR3 coding sequence is TGCAGCGCCCTCAGTCCCGCAGATACGCAGGCTTTT. This translates into CSALSPADTQAF.

This clonotype was seen only a few times. The rearrangement links TRBV12-3 or TRBV12-4 to TRBJ1-4, with D tentatively TRBD1 (6 bases). This CDR3 has 15 residues. The V end lost 3 bases, the J end lost 8 bases, and 16 bases lay between the germline ends. The CDR3 DNA sequence: TGTGCCAGCAGTTTGGGGGGCGCAAGTTTCGAAAAACTGTTTTTT. Translation: CASSLGGASFEKLFF.

This chain uses TRBV11-2 with TRBJ2-3; TRBD2 might be the D (5 bases). The germline CDR1 and CDR2 sequences are SGHAT and FQNNGV. The CDR3 covers 15 residues. Trimming took off 1 base at V and 4 bases at J, with 12 bases between the two ends. The CDR3 loop reads CASSLGGSHADTQYF. In DNA, the CDR3 is TGTGCCAGCAGCTTAGGAGGGTCACATGCAGATACGCAGTATTTT.

This clonotype was recorded at least ten times. J is TRBJ2-7 and V is TRBV28, with TRBD1 matching 9 bases. Germline V gives CDR1 MDHEN, CDR2 SYDVKM. V shed 5 bases, J shed 4 bases, and the junction held 9 bases outside the gene matches. This CDR3 has 15 amino acids. CDR3 residues: CASSAIRDREYEQYF. The CDR3 DNA reads TGTGCCAGCAGTGCAATCCGGGACAGGGAGTACGAGCAGTACTTC. The whole variable domain, filled in from reference TRBV28 and TRBJ2-7, reads DVKVTQSSRYLVKRTGEKVFLECVQDMDHENMFWYRQDPGLGLRLIYFSYDVKMKEKGDIPEGYSVSREKKERFSLILESASTNQTSMYLCASSAIRDREYEQYFGPGTRLTVT.

Turning to this clonotype: The germline gene is not matched at one end of the junction; a read error may be the cause. The chain has TRBV4-3 and TRBJ2-7, with D unclear. In germline, CDR1 is LGHNA, CDR2 YSLEER. The length of the CDR3 is 13 residues. Here the CDR3 DNA reads TGCGACAGCAGCCAAGATCGGTACTACGAGCAGTACTTC. Protein sequence: CDSSQDRYYEQYF.

This clonotype has a handful of counts. A much more abundant neighbour one base away suggests this may be a read error. V and J are TRBV6-1 and TRBJ1-2; D remains unclear. Germline loops: CDR1 MNHNS, CDR2 SASEGT. The CDR3 spans 10 residues. Here the CDR3 DNA reads TGTGCCGGCAGTGATTATGGCTACACCTTC. It specifies CAGSDYGYTF.

Ten or more counts support this clonotype. The V call is TRBV28, the J call TRBJ2-7; 7 nucleotides align to TRBD2. V shed 2 bases, J shed 3 bases, and the junction held 10 bases outside the gene matches. This CDR3 is built from 16 residues. The V gene's germline CDR1 is MDHEN and CDR2 SYDVKM. The CDR3 loop is CASSLVQGPGGYEQYF. CDR3 in DNA: TGTGCCAGCAGTTTAGTGCAGGGCCCGGGGGGCTACGAGCAGTACTTC.

This clonotype appeared a few times. This chain uses TRBV27 with TRBJ2-7; possible D gene TRBD1, 6 bases. V shed 5 bases and J shed 0 bases, with 14 bases lying between them. In germline, CDR1 is MNHEY, CDR2 SMNVEV (reference sequence). This CDR3 region has 15 residues. The CDR3 nucleotides read TGTGCCAGCAGTCCGACGACGGACAGCTCCTACGAGCAGTACTTC. Protein: CASSPTTDSSYEQYF.

This clonotype was counted between two and nine times. CDR3 in DNA: TGTGCCAGCAGCTCAATTACAGGGGGCTTTGACGAGCAGTACTTC. This gives the protein CASSSITGGFDEQYF. The chain is built from TRBV13 and TRBJ2-7; 9 bases line up with TRBD1. CDR1 and CDR2 from the germline V gene are PRHDT and FYEKMQ (reference sequence). The CDR3 spans 15 residues. Losses at the gene ends were 4 bases for V and 5 bases for J; bases not matched to a gene: 9.

The chain links TRBV18 to TRBJ2-6; D is uncertain. CDR3 size: 16 residues. Trimming shortened V by 3 bases and J by 3 bases, and 12 bases separated the two germline ends. Germline CDR1 and CDR2: KGHSH and LQKENI. CDR3 bases: TGTGCCAGCTCACCCCGGATATTGGATGGGGCCAACGTCCTGACTTTC. Translating gives CASSPRILDGANVLTF. Combining the CDR3 with reference TRBV18 and TRBJ2-6 gives the whole variable domain NAGVMQNPRHLVRRRGQEARLRCSPMKGHSHVYWYRQLPEEGLKFMVYLQKENIIDESGMPKERFSAEFPKEGPSILRIQQVVRGDSAAYFCASSPRILDGANVLTFGAGSRLTVL.

This clonotype was found a few times. The V call is TRBV12-3 or TRBV12-4, the J call TRBJ2-1, with 11 bases identical to TRBD1. CDR3 length: 14 amino acids. V trimming: 8 bases; J trimming: 1 base; junction bases outside the gene matches: 1. CDR3 in amino acids: CASWDRGSYNEQFF. The CDR3 DNA follows: TGTGCCAGCTGGGACAGGGGGTCCTACAATGAGCAGTTCTTC.

The gene calls are TRBV7-3 and TRBJ2-1; maybe TRBD2 (5 bases). The CDR3 contains 16 residues. CDR1 SGHTA and CDR2 FQGTGA come from the germline V gene. V was shortened by 2 bases and J by 1 base, with 12 bases between the two germline ends. CDR3 loop: CASSLVPGSSYNEQFF. Written as DNA, the CDR3 is TGTGCCAGCAGCTTAGTGCCGGGATCATCCTACAATGAGCAGTTCTTC. Full variable domain (outside the CDR3, taken from reference TRBV7-3 and TRBJ2-1): GAGVSQTPSNKVTEKGKYVELRCDPISGHTALYWYRQSLGQGPEFLIYFQGTGAADDSGLPNDRFFAVRPEGSVSTLKIQRTERGDSAVYLCASSLVPGSSYNEQFFGPGTRLTVL.

This clonotype has at least ten counts. The chain carries TRBV7-7 and TRBJ1-4; D not certain. The CDR3 totals 13 residues. Trimming removed 7 bases from V and 4 bases from J, with 10 bases in between. Germline V gives CDR1 SSHAT, CDR2 FNYEAQ (reference sequence). In DNA form, the CDR3 reads TGTGCCAGCATAGACGAGGGTAATGAAAAACTGTTTTTT. Protein product: CASIDEGNEKLFF.

The chain combines TRBV11-2 with TRBJ2-2; a weak D match, TRBD2 (5 bases). Per germline, CDR1 SGHAT and CDR2 FQNNGV. This CDR3 comprises 15 residues. Trimming took off 5 bases at V and 2 bases at J, with 12 bases between the two ends. In nucleotides, the CDR3 is TGTGCCAGCAGCCTATCTAGCCTTAACACCGGGGAGCTGTTTTTT. Translating it yields CASSLSSLNTGELFF.

J is TRBJ2-3 and V is TRBV6-2 or TRBV6-3; 9 bases line up with TRBD1. J lost 4 bases, V lost 3 bases, and 8 bases had no gene match. CDR3 size: 16 residues. Per the germline V gene, CDR1 is MNHEY and CDR2 is SVGEGT. CDR3 protein: CASSYLRDRVPDTQYF. The CDR3 DNA is TGTGCCAGCAGTTATCTTCGGGACAGGGTGCCAGATACGCAGTATTTT.

A remark on this clonotype: Given a much more abundant clone one base away, this may be a read error. This sequence joins TRBV29-1 and TRBJ2-1; D gene unclear. The CDR3 spans 13 residues. The V gene lost 4 bases and the J gene lost 8 bases, with 15 bases spanning the gap. Germline-derived CDR1 and CDR2 are SQVTM and ANQGSEA. The CDR3 reads CSVATRDFDEQFF. CDR3 nucleotides: TGCAGCGTTGCTACAAGGGATTTTGATGAGCAGTTCTTC.

In its sample, this clonotype was seen many times. The chain employs TRBV7-9 and TRBJ2-3; tentative D call: TRBD2 (5 bases). The germline V gene encodes CDR1 SEHNR and CDR2 FQNEAQ (reference sequence). This CDR3 region has 14 residues. Trimming left V 4 bases short and J 4 bases short, with 12 bases between. The CDR3 sequence: CASSSSGEPDTQYF. CDR3 DNA sequence: TGTGCCAGCAGCTCTTCTGGGGAGCCAGATACGCAGTATTTT.

In the case of this clonotype: A read error is possible here, since a much larger clone lies one base away. The rearrangement joins TRBV7-2 to TRBJ2-3, with D perhaps TRBD1 or TRBD2 (5 bases each). This CDR3 spans 12 amino acids. Germline CDR1 and CDR2: SGHTA and FQGNSA. The ends were cut back, 8 bases at V and 3 bases at J, with 9 bases in the middle. The CDR3 is CASGTGTDTQYF. CDR3 coding DNA: TGTGCCAGCGGGACCGGGACAGATACGCAGTATTTT.